The rows below give T cell receptor beta chains drawn from one sample of a study of blood T cell repertoires in COVID-19. TCRdb keeps only in-frame clones here, not all; method: immunoSEQ multiplex PCR. The top ten clones hold about 8.2% of a sample with about 250,000 clones, approximately 85% of them seen once. Sequencing input: PBMCs or T cells enriched from blood (not recorded which). These receptors all stem from a woman between 45 and 60 years old with acute COVID-19. Both conserved end residues are part of each CDR3. The D gene is left open where the match is weak. Size values are once, few and many counts, or a class for expanded clones, and some rows have none.

D gene	J gene	clone size	V gene	CDR3 protein	CDR3 DNA
NA	TRBJ1-6	NA	TRBV28	CASSFSEGVWNSPLHF	TGTGCCAGCAGTTTTAGCGAGGGGGTATGGAATTCACCCCTCCACTTT
TRBD1	TRBJ2-7	NA	TRBV5-1	CASSFSGGYEQYF	TGCGCCAGCAGCTTTTCAGGGGGCTACGAGCAGTACTTC
TRBD1	TRBJ1-1	NA	TRBV19	CATSTGVNTEAFF	TGTGCCACCTCGACAGGGGTGAACACTGAAGCTTTCTTT
NA	TRBJ1-2	NA	TRBV9	CASRSSGYTF	TGTGCCAGCAGGTCGAGTGGCTACACCTTC
NA	TRBJ1-4	NA	TRBV6-4	CASKPNSGTPGEKLFF	TGTGCCAGCAAACCAAACTCCGGGACACCGGGTGAAAAACTGTTTTTT
NA	TRBJ1-5	NA	TRBV20-1	CSASRGQPQHF	TGCAGTGCTAGTAGGGGTCAGCCCCAGCATTTT
TRBD1	TRBJ2-2	NA	TRBV5-1	CASSLATGATGELFF	TGCGCCAGCAGCCTTGCGACAGGGGCAACCGGGGAGCTGTTTTTT
NA	TRBJ1-1	NA	TRBV30	CARNGQGKTEAFF	TGTGCCCGAAACGGTCAGGGGAAAACTGAAGCTTTCTTT
NA	TRBJ2-3	NA	TRBV28	CASSHLGGATDTQYF	TGTGCCAGCAGCCATCTAGGGGGGGCGACAGATACGCAGTATTTT
NA	TRBJ2-1	NA	TRBV24-1	CATSDAAVRGEQFF	TGTGCCACCAGTGACGCGGCCGTCCGGGGAGAGCAGTTCTTC
TRBD1	TRBJ2-2	NA	TRBV10-2	CASRRTGSAGELFF	TGCGCCAGCAGGAGGACAGGGTCGGCCGGGGAGCTGTTTTTT
TRBD1	TRBJ1-1	few	TRBV10-3	CALRQGVGGEAFF	TGTGCCCTTCGACAGGGGGTCGGGGGTGAAGCTTTCTTT
NA	TRBJ1-4	NA	TRBV19	CASLYPATNEKLFF	TGTGCCAGCCTTTATCCTGCAACTAATGAAAAACTGTTTTTT
NA	TRBJ2-1	many	TRBV30	CAWTSWTFEQFF	TGTGCCTGGACGTCCTGGACATTCGAGCAGTTCTTC
NA	TRBJ2-1	NA	TRBV7-2	CASSLGGGANNEQFF	TGTGCCAGCAGCTTAGGCGGGGGCGCGAACAATGAGCAGTTCTTC
NA	TRBJ1-2	NA	TRBV15	CATSRDNQGTYGYTF	TGTGCCACCAGCAGAGATAATCAGGGAACCTATGGCTACACCTTC
NA	TRBJ1-1	NA	TRBV18	CASSPQTHSVGSHTEAFF	TGTGCCAGCTCACCACAAACGCACAGTGTTGGTTCTCACACTGAAGCTTTCTTT
TRBD1	TRBJ1-4	NA	TRBV5-1	CASSPGQGARKGEKLFF	TGCGCCAGCAGTCCGGGACAGGGGGCGCGAAAGGGTGAAAAACTGTTTTTT
TRBD1	TRBJ1-6	NA	TRBV15	CATSRDYRTGSSYNSPLHF	TGTGCCACCAGCAGAGATTACAGGACAGGGAGCTCCTATAATTCACCCCTCCACTTT
NA	TRBJ2-7	few	TRBV2	CASTDSTYEQYF	TGTGCCAGTACCGACAGCACCTACGAGCAGTACTTC
TRBD1	TRBJ1-3	NA	TRBV30	CAWSSTGMNTIYF	TGTGCCTGGAGTTCGACAGGGATGAACACCATATATTTT
NA	TRBJ1-2	NA	TRBV5-4	CASSARTDYGYTF	TGTGCCAGCAGCGCGAGGACAGACTATGGCTACACCTTC
TRBD1	TRBJ2-1	NA	TRBV25-1	CASSEWGQGGIEQFF	TGTGCCAGCAGTGAATGGGGACAGGGTGGGATTGAGCAGTTCTTC
TRBD2	TRBJ2-2	NA	TRBV6-2/TRBV6-3	CASSRSGGVNTGELFF	TGTGCCAGCAGTCGTAGCGGGGGGGTGAACACCGGGGAGCTGTTTTTT
TRBD1	TRBJ2-3	NA	TRBV9	CASSVGDRGDTQYF	TGTGCCAGCAGCGTTGGGGACAGGGGCGATACGCAGTATTTT